This T cell receptor beta chain comes out of a study of T cell responses to AZD1222 COVID-19 vaccine. TCRdb's table, derived via immunoSEQ multiplex PCR, lists solely in-frame clones and lacks some. Of more than 90,000 clones listed, around 84% were seen once; the top ten hold 13% to 15%. The ends lost 2 bases at V and 6 bases at J; junction bases unmatched: 9. The CDR3 has 16 amino acids. Germline V gives CDR1 SGHAT, CDR2 FQNNGV. This TCR was sampled from an adult who received the AZD1222 COVID-19 vaccine. This specimen was peripheral blood, taken 28 days after the second AZD1222 dose. The chain joins TRBV11-2 to TRBJ2-2; 7 positions match TRBD2. CDR3 protein: CASSLLGGGFAGELFF. The CDR3 DNA is TGTGCCAGCAGCTTATTGGGCGGGGGATTCGCCGGGGAGCTGTTTTTT.